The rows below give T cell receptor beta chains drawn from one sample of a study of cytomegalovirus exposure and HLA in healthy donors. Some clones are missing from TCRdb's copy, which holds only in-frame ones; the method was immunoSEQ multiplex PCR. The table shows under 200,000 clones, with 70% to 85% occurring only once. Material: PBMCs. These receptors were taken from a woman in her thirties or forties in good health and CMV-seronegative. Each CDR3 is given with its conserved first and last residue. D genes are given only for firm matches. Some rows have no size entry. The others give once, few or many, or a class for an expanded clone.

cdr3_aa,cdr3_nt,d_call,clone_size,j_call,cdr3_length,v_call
CASSYDSLTDTQYF,TGTGCCAGCAGTTACGACAGCCTCACAGATACGCAGTATTTT,-,-,TRBJ2-3,14,TRBV6-5
CASSPRTNRAEAFF,TGTGCCAGCAGTCCGCGGACAAACAGGGCTGAAGCTTTCTTT,-,-,TRBJ1-1,14,TRBV6-5
CASSLGANEQFF,TGTGCCAGCAGCTTAGGGGCGAATGAGCAGTTCTTC,-,-,TRBJ2-1,12,TRBV7-8
CSVVSGRAEAFF,TGCAGCGTTGTATCAGGGAGGGCTGAAGCTTTCTTT,-,-,TRBJ1-1,12,TRBV29-1
CASSFKGGAFF,TGTGCCAGCAGTTTCAAGGGAGGAGCTTTCTTT,-,-,TRBJ1-1,11,TRBV28
CASSVEVGSSYNEQFF,TGTGCCAGCAGCGTAGAAGTCGGGAGCTCCTACAATGAGCAGTTCTTC,-,-,TRBJ2-1,16,TRBV9
CASSSSQGARETQYF,TGTGCCAGCAGTTCGTCACAGGGGGCCAGGGAGACCCAGTACTTC,TRBD1,-,TRBJ2-5,15,TRBV28
CAWSVRLAGPSYEQYF,TGTGCCTGGAGTGTACGGCTAGCGGGACCGTCCTACGAGCAGTACTTC,TRBD2,-,TRBJ2-7,16,TRBV30
CASSVSGQETQYF,TGCGCCAGCAGTGTGAGCGGTCAAGAGACCCAGTACTTC,-,once,TRBJ2-5,13,TRBV10-2
CASSQVAGRTEAFF,TGTGCCAGCAGCCAAGTGGCAGGGCGGACTGAAGCTTTCTTT,-,-,TRBJ1-1,14,TRBV14
CASSFVTYNEQFF,TGTGCCAGCAGTTTCGTAACCTACAATGAGCAGTTCTTC,-,-,TRBJ2-1,13,TRBV6-5
CASSPRGGANTEAFF,TGTGCCAGCAGTCCTCGGGGGGGCGCGAACACTGAAGCTTTCTTT,-,once,TRBJ1-1,15,TRBV28
CSVEIRVGYEQYF,TGCAGCGTCGAGATAAGAGTTGGCTACGAGCAGTACTTC,-,-,TRBJ2-7,13,TRBV29-1
CASSLRGRDQPQHF,TGTGCCAGCAGCTTACGGGGTCGGGATCAGCCCCAGCATTTT,-,few,TRBJ1-5,14,TRBV13
CASSIDRRLAGAGTHTDTQYF,TGTGCCAGTAGTATAGATCGTCGACTAGCGGGAGCGGGTACACACACAGATACGCAGTATTTT,TRBD2,-,TRBJ2-3,21,TRBV19
CAWSVSLTGERNTIYF,TGTGCCTGGAGTGTATCCTTGACAGGGGAACGAAACACCATATATTTT,TRBD1,-,TRBJ1-3,16,TRBV30
CASSPSKGLGEQFF,TGTGCCAGCAGTCCCTCTAAGGGGCTCGGCGAGCAGTTCTTC,-,-,TRBJ2-1,14,TRBV2
CASSPLEGAGYTF,TGTGCCAGCAGCCCTCTTGAGGGGGCTGGCTACACCTTC,TRBD1,-,TRBJ1-2,13,TRBV7-9
CASSLQGLGTDTQYF,TGCGCCAGCAGCTTGCAGGGACTGGGCACAGATACGCAGTATTTT,-,once,TRBJ2-3,15,TRBV5-1
CASSPQGGQYF,TGTGCCAGCAGTCCCCAGGGGGGGCAGTACTTC,-,-,TRBJ2-7,11,TRBV28
CASSIDRLAGRETQYF,TGTGCCAGTAGTATAGATAGGCTAGCCGGCCGGGAGACCCAGTACTTC,-,-,TRBJ2-5,16,TRBV19
CASSPDIGLKTEAFF,TGTGCCAGCTCACCAGACATTGGGTTAAAGACTGAAGCTTTCTTT,-,-,TRBJ1-1,15,TRBV18
CASSVDARISGANVLTF,TGTGCCAGCAGCGTGGACGCCAGGATCTCTGGGGCCAACGTCCTGACTTTC,-,-,TRBJ2-6,17,TRBV5-6
CASRPTGAQDEQYF,TGCGCCAGCAGACCTACAGGGGCTCAGGACGAGCAGTACTTC,TRBD1,-,TRBJ2-7,14,TRBV5-1
CASTQGRSNSPLHF,TGTGCCAGCACCCAGGGGCGGTCGAATTCACCCCTCCACTTT,-,-,TRBJ1-6,14,TRBV7-9
CASRQPRTEFDGYTF,TGTGCCAGCAGGCAACCCCGGACAGAGTTCGATGGCTACACCTTC,-,-,TRBJ1-2,15,TRBV6-1
CASSATGDQPQHF,TGTGCCAGCAGTGCTACAGGGGATCAGCCCCAGCATTTT,TRBD1,-,TRBJ1-5,13,TRBV6-6
CASSLAGENEQFF,TGTGCCAGCAGTCTCGCCGGGGAGAATGAGCAGTTCTTC,-,-,TRBJ2-1,13,TRBV28
CASSEALGASNQPQHF,TGTGCCAGCAGTGAAGCGCTGGGGGCAAGCAATCAGCCCCAGCATTTT,-,-,TRBJ1-5,16,TRBV6-1
CASSGLGTSGSNEQFF,TGCGCCAGCAGCGGCCTAGGGACTAGCGGGAGCAATGAGCAGTTCTTC,TRBD2,-,TRBJ2-1,16,TRBV5-1
CARRSPSPGQGTEQYF,TGTGCCAGAAGGTCTCCCAGCCCGGGACAGGGGACCGAGCAGTACTTC,TRBD1,few,TRBJ2-7,16,TRBV5-3
CAIPQGANSPLHF,TGTGCCATCCCACAGGGGGCAAATTCACCCCTCCACTTT,TRBD1,-,TRBJ1-6,13,TRBV7-2
CASSLEGTGAYEQYF,TGCGCCAGCAGCTTGGAGGGGACAGGGGCATACGAGCAGTACTTC,TRBD1,-,TRBJ2-7,15,TRBV5-1
CASSLAGPYNEQFF,TGTGCCAGCAGTTTAGCAGGGCCGTACAATGAGCAGTTCTTC,-,-,TRBJ2-1,14,TRBV27
CASSPTRGGAETQYF,TGTGCCAGCAGCCCAACCCGCGGCGGAGCAGAGACCCAGTACTTC,-,-,TRBJ2-5,15,TRBV6-1
CASSLRTGQTNTGELFF,TGTGCCAGCAGTTTAAGGACAGGACAGACGAACACCGGGGAGCTGTTTTTT,TRBD1,-,TRBJ2-2,17,TRBV27
CASSLDPGMNTEAFF,TGCGCCAGCAGCTTGGATCCGGGGATGAACACTGAAGCTTTCTTT,-,few,TRBJ1-1,15,TRBV5-1